Below, 30 T cell receptor beta chains from the same sample are listed, as sequenced in a study of T-cell reconstitution after alpha-beta-depleted transplantation in children. Preparation of the TCRbeta library involved a method that used unique molecular identifiers. MiXCR was run by TCRdb on the PCR reads, yielding one entry per CDR3 protein. The table lists about 600,000 distinct CDR3 sequences, under 12% of them singletons. The material was PBMCs from the stem cell graft donor, obtained from the stem cell graft. The receptors stem from a human donor who donated a stem cell graft to a child with acute myeloid leukemia.

Only a few counts were recorded for this clonotype. This rearrangement joins TRBV4-3 to TRBJ2-6; 7 bases agree with TRBD1. Germline V gives CDR1 LGHNA, CDR2 YSLEER. The J segment lost 0 bases and the V segment lost 4 bases, leaving 24 bases of the junction unmatched. The CDR3 totals 23 residues. The CDR3 coding sequence is TGCGCCAGCAGCCCCATTGTAGGGGAGACAGGGAACGCTTTTAGCTCTGGGGCCAACGTCCTGACTTTC. Its translation is CASSPIVGETGNAFSSGANVLTF.

V gene TRBV4-3 combines with J gene TRBJ1-2; D gene ambiguous. V shed 0 bases and J shed 5 bases, with 10 bases lying between them. Germline CDR1 is LGHNA and CDR2 is YSLEER. This CDR3 has 14 residues. The DNA of the CDR3 is TGCGCCAGCAGCCAAGATAAGGGAACTTATGGCTACACCTTC. Its translation: CASSQDKGTYGYTF.

The chain combines TRBV30 with TRBJ2-2, with TRBD2 identical over 7 bases. From germline, CDR1 is GTSNPN and CDR2 SVGIG (reference sequence). The ends lost 5 bases at V and 6 bases at J; junction bases unmatched: 6. The CDR3 sequence is 13 residues long. The CDR3 sequence is CAWWEGRAGELFF. DNA of the CDR3: TGTGCCTGGTGGGAGGGTCGCGCCGGGGAGCTGTTTTTT.

This clonotype was found a few times. The J gene is TRBJ2-2, the V gene TRBV7-2; 9 bases match TRBD2. The V segment lost 0 bases and the J segment 5 bases; nucleotides outside the gene matches: 10. This CDR3 is built from 18 residues. CDR1 is SGHTA and CDR2 is FQGNSA in the germline V gene. The DNA for the CDR3 is TGTGCCAGCAGCTTAGCGAGGGCGGGAGGGCAGCGGACCGGGGAGCTGTTTTTT. Translating gives CASSLARAGGQRTGELFF.

This clonotype was counted between two and nine times. The CDR3 DNA reads TGTGCCAGCAGCTTAGATTTCGCGGGAGGTGCAGCAGATACGCAGTATTTT. This translates into CASSLDFAGGAADTQYF. V and J are TRBV11-2 and TRBJ2-3, with 8 bases aligning to TRBD2. Germline assignment: CDR1 SGHAT and CDR2 FQNNGV. Trimming took 0 bases from V and 4 from J; bases not matched to a gene: 9. CDR3 size: 17 residues.

This clonotype was recorded many times. The rearrangement links TRBV6-5 to TRBJ2-2; possibly TRBD2 for D (6 bases). The length of the CDR3 is 15 residues. V lost 7 bases to trimming and J lost 3 bases, with 15 bases between them. Germline CDR1 MNHEY, CDR2 SVGAGI. Here the CDR3 DNA reads TGTGCCAGCAAACACGGCGGGATCTACACCGGGGAGCTGTTTTTT. It encodes CASKHGGIYTGELFF.

The chain employs TRBV29-1 and TRBJ2-5; D call uncertain. V lost 7 bases and J 1 base, leaving 13 bases between the germline ends. Germline-derived CDR1 and CDR2 are SQVTM and ANQGSEA. The CDR3 has 13 residues. The DNA for the CDR3 is TGCAGCGCCTCACCACTCGTCCAAGAGACCCAGTACTTC. It codes for CSASPLVQETQYF.

The chain joins TRBV7-2 to TRBJ2-7; 13 nucleotides line up with TRBD2. The CDR3 totals 17 residues. From germline, CDR1 is SGHTA and CDR2 FQGNSA. The V segment lost 2 bases and the J segment 1 base; nucleotides outside the gene matches: 5. In nucleotides, the CDR3 is TGTGCCAGCAGCTTACTTAAACTAGCGGGAGGGTCCTACGAGCAGTACTTC. Its translation: CASSLLKLAGGSYEQYF.

This clonotype has only a few counts. The chain couples TRBV29-1 to TRBJ2-7, with D uncertain. V lost 7 bases and J 3 bases, leaving 19 bases between the germline ends. The CDR3 spans 14 residues. Germline V gene data show CDR1 as SQVTM and CDR2 as ANQGSEA. In nucleotides, the CDR3 is TGCAGCGCCCGGGCCGTTGGAACGAACTACGAGCAGTACTTC. This gives the protein CSARAVGTNYEQYF.

The V gene is TRBV6-2 or TRBV6-3, the J gene TRBJ1-1; D not resolved. The CDR3 runs to 14 residues. Trimming cost V 2 bases and J 0 bases, with 7 bases left between them. Germline lookup yields CDR1 MNHEY and CDR2 SVGEGT. DNA for the CDR3: TGTGCCAGCAGTTACGGGGTGGTGAACACTGAAGCTTTCTTT. Translating it yields CASSYGVVNTEAFF.

This clonotype was observed a few times. This sequence joins TRBV15 and TRBJ2-7; possible D gene TRBD1, 6 bases. The V gene lost 3 bases and the J gene lost 3 bases, with 15 bases spanning the gap. Germline assignment: CDR1 LNHNV and CDR2 YYDKDF (reference sequence). This CDR3 is built from 15 residues. DNA of the CDR3: TGTGCCACCAGCAGCCGGACGGTAGGGGGCTACGAGCAGTACTTC. Translation: CATSSRTVGGYEQYF.

The chain recombines TRBV29-1 with TRBJ1-6; D not certain. The V end lost 2 bases, the J end lost 4 bases, and 9 bases lay between the germline ends. The germline V gene encodes CDR1 SQVTM and CDR2 ANQGSEA. CDR3 length: 14 residues. The CDR3 protein is CSVEIQLYNSPLHF. CDR3 sequence (DNA): TGCAGCGTTGAAATCCAGTTATATAATTCACCCCTCCACTTT.

This clonotype was seen many times. The chain uses TRBV10-3 and TRBJ2-7, with TRBD1 matching 10 bases. The V gene end was trimmed by 6 bases and the J gene end by 2 bases; junction bases not matched to a gene: 4. Germline lookup yields CDR1 ENHRY and CDR2 SYGVKD. The CDR3 contains 14 residues. The DNA of the CDR3 is TGTGCCATCAGAGCCGGGACAGGGGCCTACGAGCAGTACTTC. This sequence encodes CAIRAGTGAYEQYF.

The J gene is TRBJ1-1, the V gene TRBV20-1; tentative D call: TRBD1 (5 bases). Germline values: CDR1 DFQATT, CDR2 SNEGSKA (reference sequence). The ends were cut back, 5 bases at V and 3 bases at J, with 16 bases in the middle. The CDR3 has 14 residues. DNA for the CDR3: TGCAGTGCTTGGCTCCCACGGGGGGACACTGAAGCTTTCTTT. Translation: CSAWLPRGDTEAFF.

This clonotype was seen ten or more times. The chain recombines TRBV6-4 with TRBJ2-2; 9 bases match TRBD1. V lost 3 bases and J lost 7; bases outside the gene matches: 3. The CDR3 covers 14 residues. Germline CDR1 MRHNA, CDR2 SNTAGT. The CDR3 nucleotides are TGTGCCAGCAGTGAACAGGGGGCGATCGGGGAGCTGTTTTTT. Encoded protein: CASSEQGAIGELFF.

The gene calls are TRBV20-1 and TRBJ1-5; D might be TRBD1 (5 bases). The CDR3 covers 14 residues. Trimming removed 3 bases at V and 1 base at J, with 10 bases between. Germline V lookup: CDR1 DFQATT, CDR2 SNEGSKA (reference sequence). CDR3 nucleotide sequence: TGCAGTGCTAGGGACATCGGAAGCAATCAGCCCCAGCATTTT. This translates into CSARDIGSNQPQHF.

V and J are TRBV21-1 and TRBJ2-6; the table gives TRBD1 as D, unverified against the DNA. TRBV21-1 is classified as a pseudogene. The length of the CDR3 is 16 residues. DNA for the CDR3: TGTGCCAGCGGGGGGGACGCTAGCTCTGGGGCCAACGTCCTGACTTTC. Translating gives CASGGDASSGANVLTF.

This clonotype was seen repeatedly, ten times or more. The rearrangement links TRBV6-2 or TRBV6-3 to TRBJ2-5; D gene ambiguous. The CDR3 consists of 13 residues. Germline values: CDR1 MNHEY, CDR2 SVGEGT. Trimming took off 10 bases at V and 4 bases at J, with 16 bases between the two ends. The CDR3 coding sequence is TGTGCCACCGGCCCACAGACTGGAGAGACCCAGTACTTC. Translated, it gives CATGPQTGETQYF.

J is TRBJ2-2 and V is TRBV2, with D possibly called TRBD1 or TRBD2 (5 bases each). The germline V gene encodes CDR1 SNHLY and CDR2 FYNNEI. The V gene lost 6 bases and the J gene lost 7 bases, with 15 bases spanning the gap. The CDR3 consists of 14 residues. CDR3: CASRSRGVVGELFF. The CDR3, as DNA: TGTGCCAGCAGATCACGAGGGGTGGTCGGGGAGCTGTTTTTT.

This clonotype was detected many times. J is TRBJ2-2 and V is TRBV20-1; a weak D match, TRBD2 (5 bases). The CDR3 loop spans 16 amino acids. Per the germline V gene, CDR1 is DFQATT and CDR2 is SNEGSKA (reference sequence). The V end lost 0 bases, the J end lost 1 base, and 12 bases lay between the germline ends. CDR3 sequence reads: CSARDFGGRNTGELFF. CDR3 bases: TGCAGTGCTAGAGATTTTGGAGGACGGAACACCGGGGAGCTGTTTTTT.

This clonotype was seen a few times. This chain links TRBV7-2 with TRBJ1-1; the D is unclear. The CDR3 runs to 11 residues. Germline loops: CDR1 SGHTA, CDR2 FQGNSA. V lost 5 bases to trimming and J lost 10 bases, with 11 bases between them. The CDR3 nucleotides read TGTGCCAGCAGCCCCCGGTGGCGAGCTTTCTTT. Protein: CASSPRWRAFF.

This chain uses TRBV20-1 with TRBJ1-5; the match to TRBD1 covers 8 bases. Germline V gene lookup returns CDR1 DFQATT and CDR2 SNEGSKA (reference sequence). The CDR3 runs 14 residues. V lost 0 bases to trimming and J lost 4 bases; unmatched junction nucleotides: 2. CDR3 bases: TGCAGTGCTAGAGAAAACAGGGGGAATCAGCCCCAGCATTTT. Translation gives CSARENRGNQPQHF.

This clonotype was recorded at least ten times. The chain has TRBV12-3 or TRBV12-4 and TRBJ2-3; 7 bases fit TRBD2. V lost 4 bases, J lost 1 base, and 8 bases stayed unmatched. The CDR3 length is 16 residues. The DNA for the CDR3 is TGTGCCAGCAGTTATAAGCGGGGAACCGGCACAGATACGCAGTATTTT. It specifies CASSYKRGTGTDTQYF.

This clonotype was seen a handful of times. This chain connects TRBV4-3 to TRBJ2-7, with TRBD2 matching over 8 bases. Germline assignment: CDR1 LGHNA and CDR2 YSLEER. The CDR3 extends over 16 amino acids. V was clipped by 0 bases and J by 0 bases; unmatched bases: 4. CDR3 in DNA: TGCGCCAGCAGCCAAGATGGAAGCGGGAGCTCCTACGAGCAGTACTTC. This codes for CASSQDGSGSSYEQYF.

This clonotype was detected many times. This CDR3 reads CASSFLGNEQFF. Written as DNA, the CDR3 is TGTGCCAGCAGCTTCCTCGGGAATGAGCAGTTCTTC. The chain couples TRBV12-3 or TRBV12-4 to TRBJ2-1; D unclear. V lost 6 bases and J 7 bases, leaving 10 bases between the germline ends. The CDR3 has 12 residues.

This clonotype was picked up many times. V gene TRBV6-2 or TRBV6-3 combines with J gene TRBJ2-5; D is unclear. Germline CDR1 is MNHEY and CDR2 is SVGEGT. Trimming stripped 0 bases from V and 5 bases from J, with 28 bases between. The length of the CDR3 is 20 residues. CDR3 region: CASSYSFPPPEADLGETQYF. CDR3 coding DNA: TGTGCCAGCAGTTACTCTTTTCCTCCACCAGAAGCAGATCTGGGGGAGACCCAGTACTTC.

This clonotype has only a few counts. The chain is built from TRBV3-1 and TRBJ2-2; 9 bases are shared with TRBD2. Germline CDR1 LGHDT, CDR2 YNNKEL (reference sequence). CDR3 size: 21 residues. J lost 4 bases, V lost 0 bases, and 18 bases had no gene match. In nucleotides, the CDR3 is TGTGCCAGCAGCCAAGATACAAAGAGCGGGAGGCTGGTCGGGGTCACCGGGGAGCTGTTTTTT. Residues: CASSQDTKSGRLVGVTGELFF. The variable domain in full, completed from reference TRBV3-1 and TRBJ2-2, reads DTAVSQTPKYLVTQMGNDKSIKCEQNLGHDTMYWYKQDSKKFLKIMFSYNNKELIINETVPNRFSPKSPDKAHLNLHINSLELGDSAVYFCASSQDTKSGRLVGVTGELFFGEGSRLTVL.

This clonotype was seen a handful of times. DNA for the CDR3: TGCAGTGCTAGAGACGGCCGGAACTATGGCTACACCTTC. It is translated as CSARDGRNYGYTF. The rearrangement links TRBV20-1 to TRBJ1-2; D remains unclear. The V gene's germline CDR1 is DFQATT and CDR2 SNEGSKA (reference sequence). This CDR3 contains 13 residues. V shed 0 bases and J shed 2 bases, with 7 bases lying between them.

In its sample, this clonotype was seen a few times. The genes are TRBV4-3 and TRBJ2-5, with 8 positions matching TRBD2. Trimming removed 0 bases from V and 6 bases from J; junction bases left unmatched: 6. CDR1 LGHNA and CDR2 YSLEER come from the germline V gene. There are 15 residues in the CDR3. As DNA, the CDR3 is TGCGCCAGCAGCCAAGATCGGGGACTAGTTCAGACCCAGTACTTC. Translated, it gives CASSQDRGLVQTQYF.

This clonotype was counted ten times or more. This chain links TRBV29-1 with TRBJ1-1; D is ambiguous. V lost 3 bases to trimming and J lost 1 base, with 12 bases between them. The CDR3 length is 14 residues. Germline CDR1 and CDR2: SQVTM and ANQGSEA. CDR3 amino acids: CSVDALWWNTEAFF. The CDR3 nucleotides are TGCAGCGTTGACGCCCTGTGGTGGAACACTGAAGCTTTCTTT.